This is a list of T cell receptor beta chains from one sample in a study of T cells in tuberculosis. The method was immunoSEQ multiplex PCR; TCRdb's version includes in-frame clones alone and lacks a portion of them. Seen here are over 25,000 clones, 90% observed once, and the top ten hold roughly 6.1%. The sequenced sample was PBMCs. These receptors all stem from a donor aged 5 to 30 with latent tuberculosis or without tuberculosis infection. Both conserved end residues are part of each CDR3. A D gene is named only where the DNA matches it firmly. Size tells how often a clone was seen (once, few, many) or the class of an expanded clone, and some rows leave it out.

D gene	V gene	J gene	clone size	CDR3 protein	CDR3 DNA
-	TRBV10-3	TRBJ1-5	-	CAISDGLGQNQPQHF	TGTGCCATCAGTGATGGGCTAGGACAGAATCAGCCCCAGCATTTT
TRBD1	TRBV6-6	TRBJ1-5	-	CASSYSRPRDRGPQHF	TGTGCCAGCAGTTACTCGAGGCCCAGGGACAGAGGGCCCCAGCATTTT
TRBD1	TRBV11-2	TRBJ1-2	-	CASSANSGDRGFNYGYTF	TGTGCCAGCAGCGCCAACTCCGGGGACAGGGGTTTTAACTATGGCTACACCTTC
-	TRBV28	TRBJ2-7	once	CASSLGGATYEQYF	TGTGCCAGCAGTTTGGGGGGGGCCACCTACGAGCAGTACTTC
-	TRBV7-2	TRBJ1-2	-	CASSLATLHGYTF	TGTGCCAGCAGCTTAGCCACCCTACATGGCTACACCTTC
-	TRBV19	TRBJ1-5	-	CASRGLGGQPQHF	TGTGCCAGTAGAGGGTTGGGGGGACAGCCCCAGCATTTT
-	TRBV14	TRBJ1-1	-	CASSQVWYGVSTEAFF	TGTGCCAGCAGCCAAGTCTGGTACGGGGTAAGCACTGAAGCTTTCTTT
-	TRBV18	TRBJ1-3	-	CASSPGGHGNTIYF	TGTGCCAGCTCACCAGGGGGACATGGAAACACCATATATTTT
-	TRBV5-1	TRBJ2-7	-	CASSLDKRSYEQYF	TGCGCCAGCAGCTTGGACAAGCGCTCCTACGAGCAGTACTTC
TRBD2	TRBV5-1	TRBJ2-5	-	CASSQASSGGAPETQYF	TGCGCCAGCAGCCAAGCTAGTAGCGGGGGGGCCCCAGAGACCCAGTACTTC
-	TRBV5-1	TRBJ2-5	-	CASRSVETQYF	TGCGCCAGCAGATCTGTGGAGACCCAGTACTTC
TRBD1	TRBV6-1	TRBJ1-4	-	CASSEGGTGGEKLFF	TGTGCCAGCAGTGAAGGGGGGACAGGGGGCGAAAAACTGTTTTTT
TRBD1	TRBV5-4	TRBJ2-1	-	CASSPPMGQGLYNEQFF	TGTGCCAGCAGTCCCCCGATGGGACAGGGGTTATACAATGAGCAGTTCTTC
-	TRBV9	TRBJ1-4	once	CASSVGRGDEKLFF	TGTGCCAGCAGCGTGGGGCGGGGAGATGAAAAACTGTTTTTT